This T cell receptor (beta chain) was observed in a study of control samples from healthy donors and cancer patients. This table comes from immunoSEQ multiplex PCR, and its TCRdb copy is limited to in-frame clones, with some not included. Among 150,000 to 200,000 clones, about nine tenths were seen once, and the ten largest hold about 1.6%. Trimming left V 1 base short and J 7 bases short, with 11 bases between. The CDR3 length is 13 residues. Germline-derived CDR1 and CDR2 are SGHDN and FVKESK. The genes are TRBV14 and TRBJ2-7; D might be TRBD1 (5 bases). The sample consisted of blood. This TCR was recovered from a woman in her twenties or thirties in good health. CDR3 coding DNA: TGTGCCAGCAGCCAAGGGGCACAGGTTGAGCAGTACTTC. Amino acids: CASSQGAQVEQYF. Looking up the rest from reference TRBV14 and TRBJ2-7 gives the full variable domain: EAGVTQFPSHSVIEKGQTVTLRCDPISGHDNLYWYRRVMGKEIKFLLHFVKESKQDESGMPNNRFLAERTGGTYSTLKVQPAELEDSGVYFCASSQGAQVEQYFGPGTRLTVT.